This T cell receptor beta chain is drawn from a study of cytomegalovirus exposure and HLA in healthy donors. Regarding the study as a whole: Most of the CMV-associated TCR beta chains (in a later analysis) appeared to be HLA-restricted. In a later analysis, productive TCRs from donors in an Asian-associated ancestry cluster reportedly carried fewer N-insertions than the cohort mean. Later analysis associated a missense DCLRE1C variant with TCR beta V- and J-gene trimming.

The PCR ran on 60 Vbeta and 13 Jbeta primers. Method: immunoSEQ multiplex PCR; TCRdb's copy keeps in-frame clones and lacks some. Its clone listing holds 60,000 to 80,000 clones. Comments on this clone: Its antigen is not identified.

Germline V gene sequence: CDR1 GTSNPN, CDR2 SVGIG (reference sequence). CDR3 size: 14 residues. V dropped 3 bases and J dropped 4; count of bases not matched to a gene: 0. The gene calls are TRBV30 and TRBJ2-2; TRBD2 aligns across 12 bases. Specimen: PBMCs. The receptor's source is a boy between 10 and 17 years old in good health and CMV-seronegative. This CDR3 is CAWRLAGGTGELFF. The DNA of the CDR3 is TGTGCCTGGAGACTAGCGGGAGGCACCGGGGAGCTGTTTTTT. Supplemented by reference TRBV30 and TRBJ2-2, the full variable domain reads SQTIHQWPATLVQPVGSPLSLECTVEGTSNPNLYWYRQAAGRGLQLLFYSVGIGQISSEVPQNLSASRPQDRQFILSSKKLLLSDSGFYLCAWRLAGGTGELFFGEGSRLTVL.